This passage covers 13 T cell receptor beta chains from one sample sequenced in a study of response to subunit inactivated influenza vaccine. Each CDR3 protein gets one entry after TCRdb re-called the RT-PCR reads with MiXCR. The sample holds hundreds of thousands of distinct CDR3 sequences, roughly 14% seen once. The sequences come from PBMCs from blood, collected approximately 15 days before vaccination. Receptor source: a man between 50 and 59 years old who received an inactivated influenza vaccine.

Many counts were recorded for this clonotype. The J gene is TRBJ2-7, the V gene TRBV5-1; 7 nucleotides align to TRBD2. This CDR3 region has 14 residues. V shed 1 base and J 1 base; nucleotides not matched to a gene: 2. CDR1 and CDR2 (germline): SGHRS, YFSETQ. In DNA form, the CDR3 reads TGCGCCAGCAGCTTGCTGCGGGGGTCCTACGAGCAGTACTTC. Translation: CASSLLRGSYEQYF.

The chain couples TRBV5-1 to TRBJ1-1; D unresolved. CDR1 is SGHRS, CDR2 YFSETQ, per germline. CDR3 length equals 14 residues. Trimming cost V 6 bases and J 4 bases, with 16 bases left between them. Written as DNA, the CDR3 is TGCGCCAGCAAAGAACGCCCTTCTTCCACTGAAGCTTTCTTT. Translating gives CASKERPSSTEAFF. Using reference TRBV5-1 and TRBJ1-1 for the parts outside the CDR3, the full variable domain is KAGVTQTPRYLIKTRGQQVTLSCSPISGHRSVSWYQQTPGQGLQFLFEYFSETQRNKGNFPGRFSGRQFSNSRSEMNVSTLELGDSALYLCASKERPSSTEAFFGQGTRLTVV.

This clonotype was seen once. The chain joins TRBV28 to TRBJ1-2, with D possibly matching TRBD1 (5 bases). The V gene's germline CDR1 is MDHEN and CDR2 SYDVKM. The CDR3 runs 16 residues. Trimming removed 6 bases at V and 4 bases at J, with 21 bases between. Written as DNA, the CDR3 is TGTGCCAGCAGAATAGGAGGGGCCGCCACCCCCTATGGCTACACCTTC. Amino acids: CASRIGGAATPYGYTF.

The chain links TRBV20-1 to TRBJ2-4, with a weak D call TRBD1 (6 bases). The V gene lost 4 bases and the J gene lost 1 base, with 11 bases spanning the gap. Germline lookup yields CDR1 DFQATT and CDR2 SNEGSKA (reference sequence). CDR3 length: 14 residues. CDR3 bases: TGCAGTGCTACGGCCCAGGGGGCCAAAAACATTCAGTACTTC. This gives the protein CSATAQGAKNIQYF.

This chain joins TRBV12-3 or TRBV12-4 and TRBJ2-7; D remains unclear. There are 13 residues in the CDR3. The V and J ends lost 2 bases and 2 bases respectively, with 7 bases between them. The CDR3 loop is CASSLSYAYEQYF. Here the CDR3 DNA reads TGTGCCAGCAGTTTATCTTATGCCTACGAGCAGTACTTC.

This clonotype was counted between two and nine times. This chain connects TRBV6-1 to TRBJ2-7, with 8 bases matching TRBD1. The V and J ends lost 6 bases and 2 bases, in that order; junction bases with no gene match: 9. Germline CDR1 is MNHNS and CDR2 is SASEGT. The CDR3 is 15 residues long. In DNA, the CDR3 is TGTGCCAGCAGGCCCCAGGGGACAGGTCCCTACGAGCAGTACTTC. It encodes CASRPQGTGPYEQYF.

This clonotype was counted ten times or more. The rearrangement links TRBV11-2 to TRBJ2-1; D not resolved. The CDR3 contains 15 residues. Trimming removed 0 bases at V and 0 bases at J, with 6 bases between. CDR1 is SGHAT and CDR2 is FQNNGV in the germline V gene. CDR3: CASSLEPGSYNEQFF. CDR3 sequence (DNA): TGTGCCAGCAGCTTAGAGCCCGGCTCCTACAATGAGCAGTTCTTC.

The CDR3 loop reads CASIRTGGKDYGYTF. DNA for the CDR3: TGTGCCAGCATCCGAACAGGGGGCAAGGACTATGGCTACACCTTC. J is TRBJ1-2 and V is TRBV6-2 or TRBV6-3; TRBD1 matches 9 bases. V trimming: 7 bases; J trimming: 3 bases; junction bases outside the gene matches: 9. This CDR3 is built from 15 residues. Germline assignment: CDR1 MNHEY and CDR2 SVGEGT.

Regarding this clonotype: The junction and the germline gene differ at one end; a read error may be behind it. V usage is TRBV20-1 and J usage is TRBJ1-5, with 7 bases lining up with TRBD1. The CDR3 is 17 amino acids. Germline CDR1 and CDR2: DFQATT and SNEGSKA (reference sequence). CDR3 residues: CSSRVVKTGNSNQPQHF. The CDR3 DNA follows: TGCAGTTCTAGAGTTGTTAAGACAGGGAATTCCAATCAGCCCCAGCATTTT.

This clonotype was detected a few times. This chain connects TRBV23-1 to TRBJ1-6; a weak D match, TRBD1 (6 bases). TRBV23-1 is an ORF, and what it does is uncertain. Between the trimmed V and J ends, which lost 7 bases and 6 bases, there was a span of 16 bases. This CDR3 region has 15 residues. CDR3 sequence: CASNAGQPGNSPLHF. CDR3 sequence (DNA): TGCGCCAGCAACGCCGGACAGCCGGGTAATTCACCCCTCCACTTT.

The sample holds a few counts of this clonotype. The CDR3 reads CITQSTTGAPGGFIGYTF. The CDR3 DNA reads as TGTATCACACAATCCACCACTGGGGCGCCTGGAGGTTTTATAGGCTACACCTTC. The chain carries TRBV10-3 and TRBJ1-2; maybe TRBD1 (5 bases). CDR1 is ENHRY, CDR2 SYGVKD, per germline. This CDR3 has 18 residues.

This chain connects TRBV29-1 to TRBJ2-3, with 13 bases fitting TRBD2. This CDR3 region has 15 residues. In germline, CDR1 is SQVTM, CDR2 ANQGSEA. V was clipped by 5 bases and J by 3 bases; unmatched bases: 5. CDR3 residues: CSVILAGGLTDTQYF. Here the CDR3 DNA reads TGCAGCGTTATACTAGCGGGAGGGCTTACAGATACGCAGTATTTT.

V is TRBV3-1 and J is TRBJ2-5; D gene unclear. V shed 5 bases and J shed 3 bases, with 19 bases lying between them. CDR3 length: 16 amino acids. CDR1 LGHDT and CDR2 YNNKEL come from the germline V gene (reference sequence). CDR3 sequence (DNA): TGTGCCAGCAGCTCCAAATCCAAAGACTGGGAAGAGACCCAGTACTTC. This gives the protein CASSSKSKDWEETQYF.